This T cell receptor beta chain was identified during a study of CD8 T cells in ankylosing spondylitis. Regarding the study as a whole: Disease-linked clones, CD8+, were relatively rare in peripheral blood. A TCR beta motif of under 10 highly homologous variants appeared characteristic of ankylosing spondylitis blood. Reports say disease-linked clones showed up significantly more in matched ankylosing spondylitis synovial fluid.

Germline lookup yields CDR1 SGHRS and CDR2 YFSETQ. V gave up 0 bases and J gave up 0 bases; unmatched junction bases: 3. CDR3 length: 16 amino acids. Generation of TCR beta libraries employed quantitative 5'-RACE incorporating molecular barcodes. TCRdb ran MiXCR on the 5' RACE reads and lists one entry per CDR3 protein. The data contain 200,000 to 250,000 distinct CDR3 sequences, more than 9% of them singletons. This clonotype was seen repeatedly, ten times or more. Its antigen is not identified. The chain uses TRBV5-1 and TRBJ2-1; 7 bases align to TRBD1. The sequence came from a male donor with ankylosing spondylitis or in good health (not recorded which). Sequencing was performed on blood, either unsorted or a sorted T cell fraction (not recorded which). CDR3 DNA: TGCGCCAGCAGCTTGGGGGGACAGAGCTCCTACAATGAGCAGTTCTTC. Protein product: CASSLGGQSSYNEQFF.